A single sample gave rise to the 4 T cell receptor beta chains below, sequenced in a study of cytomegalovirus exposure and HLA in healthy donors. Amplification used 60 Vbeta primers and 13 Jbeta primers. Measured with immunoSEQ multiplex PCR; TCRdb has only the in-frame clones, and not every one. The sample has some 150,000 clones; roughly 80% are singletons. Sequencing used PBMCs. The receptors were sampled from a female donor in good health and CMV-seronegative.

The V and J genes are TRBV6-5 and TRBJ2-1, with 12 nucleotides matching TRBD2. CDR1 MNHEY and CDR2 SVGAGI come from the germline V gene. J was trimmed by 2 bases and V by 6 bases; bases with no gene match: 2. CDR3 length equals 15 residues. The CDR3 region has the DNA TGTGCCAGCAGCCTAGCGGGGGGGCCCTACAATGAGCAGTTCTTC. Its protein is CASSLAGGPYNEQFF.

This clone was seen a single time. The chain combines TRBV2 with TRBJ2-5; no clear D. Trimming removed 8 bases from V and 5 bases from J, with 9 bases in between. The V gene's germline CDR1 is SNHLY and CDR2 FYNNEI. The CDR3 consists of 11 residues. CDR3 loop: CASSTRETQYF. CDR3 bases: TGTGCCAGCTCTACGCGGGAGACCCAGTACTTC.

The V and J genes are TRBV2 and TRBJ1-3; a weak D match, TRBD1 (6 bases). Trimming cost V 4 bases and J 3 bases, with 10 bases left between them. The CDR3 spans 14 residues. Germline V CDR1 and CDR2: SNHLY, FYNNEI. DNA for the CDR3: TGTGCCAGCAGTGTTGTAGGGGGTGGAAACACCATATATTTT. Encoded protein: CASSVVGGGNTIYF.

CDR3 amino acids: CASSSGGWYSPLHF. CDR3 DNA: TGTGCCAGCAGTTCCGGGGGATGGTATTCACCCCTCCACTTT. This chain links TRBV6-1 with TRBJ1-6; D is perhaps TRBD1 (5 bases). Trimming pared 5 bases from V and 8 bases from J, leaving 13 bases between. Per the germline V gene, CDR1 is MNHNS and CDR2 is SASEGT. CDR3 size: 14 residues.